These T cell receptor beta chains were read from a single sample in a study of T cell responses to AZD1222 COVID-19 vaccine. TCRdb keeps only in-frame clones here, not all; method: immunoSEQ multiplex PCR. Counted here are 140,000 to 150,000 clones, roughly nine tenths occurring once; the ten biggest clones make up about 3.8%. The sequenced sample was peripheral blood, obtained 28 days after the second AZD1222 dose. The receptors were gathered from an adult who received the AZD1222 COVID-19 vaccine. Both conserved end residues are part of each CDR3. A D gene is named only where the DNA matches it firmly. Not all rows give a size; the values are once, few, many and, for expanded clones, a class.

clone size,D gene,J gene,V gene,CDR3 protein,CDR3 DNA
NA,NA,TRBJ1-4,TRBV7-9,CASSDLTATNEKLFF,TGTGCCAGCAGCGACCTCACCGCAACTAATGAAAAACTGTTTTTT
NA,TRBD1,TRBJ2-7,TRBV6-5,CASSYKGAGYEQYF,TGTGCCAGCAGTTACAAGGGGGCCGGCTACGAGCAGTACTTC
NA,TRBD1,TRBJ1-4,TRBV30,CAWSVLGQGVANEKLFF,TGTGCCTGGAGTGTACTGGGACAGGGAGTAGCTAATGAAAAACTGTTTTTT
NA,NA,TRBJ1-5,TRBV6-2/TRBV6-3,CASSSSRGVGNQPQHF,NA
NA,NA,TRBJ2-3,TRBV5-1,CASSLSPPPDTQYF,TGCGCCAGCAGCTTGTCGCCACCCCCAGATACGCAGTATTTT
NA,NA,TRBJ1-5,TRBV6-5,CASSLVSNQPQHF,TGTGCCAGCAGTCTAGTAAGCAATCAGCCCCAGCATTTT
NA,NA,TRBJ1-1,TRBV9,CASSVAGDAEAFF,TGTGCCAGCAGCGTAGCAGGGGACGCCGAAGCTTTCTTT
NA,NA,TRBJ2-1,TRBV27,CASRRRAGSYNEQFF,TGTGCCAGCAGACGCCGAGCGGGTTCCTACAATGAGCAGTTCTTC
NA,NA,TRBJ1-6,TRBV19,CASSQTGRGESPLHF,TGTGCCAGTAGCCAGACAGGCCGGGGGGAATCACCCCTCCACTTT
NA,NA,TRBJ2-1,TRBV7-6,CASSLLWGRDNEQFF,TGTGCCAGCAGCTTGTTGTGGGGCAGGGACAATGAGCAGTTCTTC
NA,NA,TRBJ1-5,TRBV6-5,CASSYRGNQPQHF,TGTGCCAGCAGTTACAGGGGCAATCAGCCCCAGCATTTT
NA,NA,TRBJ2-6,TRBV15,CATSIRRGVNSGANVLTF,TGTGCCACCAGCATAAGGAGAGGTGTCAACTCTGGGGCCAACGTCCTGACTTTC
once,NA,TRBJ1-2,TRBV7-8,CASSSRWGEIGYTF,TGTGCCAGCAGCTCCCGGTGGGGGGAAATTGGCTACACCTTC
NA,TRBD1,TRBJ1-2,TRBV12-5,CASGLIPGTGEWNYGYTF,TGTGCTAGTGGTCTCATTCCCGGGACAGGGGAATGGAACTATGGCTACACCTTC
once,NA,TRBJ1-1,TRBV6-6,CASSGQPGPEAFF,TGTGCCAGCAGCGGACAGCCAGGGCCTGAAGCTTTCTTT
NA,NA,TRBJ2-1,TRBV11-1,CASSLAQEYNEQFF,TGTGCCAGCAGCTTAGCACAGGAGTACAATGAGCAGTTCTTC
NA,NA,TRBJ2-5,TRBV9,CASSVDGKETQYF,TGTGCCAGCAGCGTAGACGGGAAAGAGACCCAGTACTTC
NA,NA,TRBJ1-5,TRBV3-1/TRBV3-2,CASSRNSPRQPQHF,TGTGCCAGCAGCCGGAACAGCCCGCGCCAGCCCCAGCATTTT
NA,NA,TRBJ1-2,TRBV19,CASHPGTPYGYTF,TGTGCCAGTCATCCCGGGACGCCCTATGGCTACACCTTC
NA,TRBD1,TRBJ1-2,TRBV30,CAWSGSGGSFFGYTF,TGTGCCTGGAGTGGATCAGGGGGGAGTTTTTTCGGCTACACCTTC
NA,NA,TRBJ1-6,TRBV27,CASSSFRGESPLHF,TGTGCCAGCAGCTCCTTCCGGGGGGAATCACCCCTCCACTTT
NA,NA,TRBJ1-3,TRBV3-1/TRBV3-2,CASSSHHGNTIYF,TGTGCCAGCAGCTCACATCACGGAAACACCATATATTTT
once,NA,TRBJ2-7,TRBV30,CAWSTLLTERPSYEQYF,TGTGCCTGGAGTACTCTCCTGACTGAAAGACCGTCCTACGAGCAGTACTTC
once,TRBD2,TRBJ2-3,TRBV2,CASRGGTSGASTDTQYF,TGTGCCAGCAGGGGTGGGACTAGCGGGGCTAGCACAGATACGCAGTATTTT
few,NA,TRBJ2-1,TRBV9,CASSVGALGNEQFF,TGTGCCAGCAGCGTAGGTGCCTTGGGCAATGAGCAGTTCTTC
NA,TRBD1,TRBJ1-2,TRBV18,CASSPLPGQGAPRGYTF,TGTGCCAGCTCACCACTACCGGGACAGGGGGCTCCCCGGGGCTACACCTTC
NA,TRBD2,TRBJ2-5,TRBV6-1,CASSEVAGVVETQYF,TGTGCCAGCAGTGAGGTTGCGGGAGTGGTGGAGACCCAGTACTTC
NA,TRBD1,TRBJ1-1,TRBV6-4,CASSEPGQGRTEAFF,TGTGCCAGCAGTGAGCCGGGACAGGGGCGGACTGAAGCTTTCTTT
NA,NA,TRBJ1-2,TRBV4-2,CASSQGGNGLRNYGYTF,TGTGCCAGCAGCCAAGGGGGGAACGGGCTCCGTAACTATGGCTACACCTTC
NA,NA,TRBJ2-3,TRBV28,CASSPFSLGGFGTDTQYF,TGTGCCAGCAGTCCGTTTAGTTTGGGCGGTTTTGGCACAGATACGCAGTATTTT
once,NA,TRBJ1-5,TRBV24-1,CATSANSPSPKAGLLHQPQHF,TGTGCCACCAGTGCCAACTCCCCCTCCCCGAAGGCAGGGTTATTGCATCAGCCCCAGCATTTT
NA,NA,TRBJ1-1,TRBV27,CASSFAFRTTEAFF,TGTGCCAGCAGTTTCGCCTTTAGGACCACTGAAGCTTTCTTT
NA,NA,TRBJ2-4,TRBV7-9,CASSSRQRDIQYF,TGTGCCAGCAGCTCGAGACAGAGGGACATTCAGTACTTC
NA,NA,TRBJ1-2,TRBV29-1,CSVETGHPYGYTF,TGCAGCGTTGAGACGGGACACCCTTATGGCTACACCTTC
few,NA,TRBJ2-3,TRBV12-3/TRBV12-4,CASSFSGTDTQYF,TGTGCCAGCAGTTTTTCGGGAACAGATACGCAGTATTTT
NA,TRBD1,TRBJ1-1,TRBV19,CASSTLRDRVAFF,TGTGCCAGTAGTACCCTGCGGGACAGGGTCGCTTTCTTT
NA,NA,TRBJ1-3,TRBV5-1,CASSLAGGEGNTIYF,TGCGCCAGCAGCTTGGCCGGGGGAGAGGGAAACACCATATATTTT
NA,NA,TRBJ2-1,TRBV12-1,CASSFELPGPYNFSSYNEQFF,TGTGCCAGCAGCTTTGAGCTCCCGGGACCCTACAACTTTAGCTCCTACAATGAGCAGTTCTTC
NA,TRBD2,TRBJ2-5,TRBV14,CASSTRTSGGPAHF,TGTGCCAGCAGCACCCGGACTAGCGGGGGGCCCGCGCACTTC